This T cell receptor delta chain was documented in a study of gamma-delta chains in newborns, infants, children (dated by TCRdb to the late 2010s). Context from the whole study: According to the study title, microbial exposure causes polyclonal expansion of innate gammadelta T cells right after birth. How innate gammadelta T cell populations in human newborns were shaped by microbial exposure immediately after birth was investigated in the study.

In its sample, this clone comes out as medium-sized (0.01 to 0.1%). Its target antigen remains unknown. Base qualities are not recorded, but no much larger clone differs from it by a single base. Distinct nucleotide sequences in the sample also encode this CDR3. Sequenced on an Illumina MiSeq. TCRdb reprocessed the public data with the CATT caller; entries with the same nucleotide sequence were combined afterwards. The sample includes fewer than 2,000 delta-chain clones, with 6% to 9% observed a single time. The ten largest clones capture 15% to 20% of the sample. Sequenced material: blood. The TCR originated in a child who was a newborn, infant or young child, either healthy, febrile or measles-vaccinated (not recorded which).

CDR3 protein: CALGERGNFGNWGIKYTDKLIF. The DNA reads TGTGCTCTTGGGGAAAGGGGGAATTTCGGAAACTGGGGGATAAAGTACACCGATAAACTCATCTTT. The sequence is built from TRDV1 and TRDJ1; 11 of the junction bases match TRDD3. V is cut back by 2 bases and J by 0 bases, with 20 bases in the junction unmatched. CDR1 and CDR2 are drawn from the germline V gene: TSWWSYY, QGS. The CDR3 runs 22 residues from the cysteine to the phenylalanine. Only the CDR3 portion is preserved as DNA: 66 bases, with reading frame beginning at the first base.